These 7 T cell receptor beta chains were all obtained from the same sample, sequenced in a study of cytomegalovirus exposure and HLA in healthy donors. PCR used 60 Vbeta primers and 13 Jbeta primers. Assay used: immunoSEQ multiplex PCR; TCRdb lists only in-frame clones, some missing. The table records approximately 90,000 clones, 75% to 90% of them present only once. The specimen sequenced was PBMCs. All receptors come from a man aged 40-55 years in good health and CMV-seropositive.

The chain has TRBV6-6 and TRBJ2-3, with a tentative D call TRBD2 (6 bases). This CDR3 contains 15 residues. The germline V gene encodes CDR1 MNHNY and CDR2 SVGAGI (reference sequence). Trimming removed 7 bases from V and 6 bases from J, with 20 bases in between. The CDR3 loop reads CASIKSGLLADTQYF. The DNA for the CDR3 is TGTGCCAGCATCAAATCGGGACTCCTCGCGGATACGCAGTATTTT.

The chain recombines TRBV5-8 with TRBJ2-7, with D possibly TRBD2 on 5 matching bases. CDR1 and CDR2 (germline): SGHTS, YDEGEE. Trimming removed 5 bases at V and 2 bases at J, with 8 bases between. The CDR3 is 12 residues long. CDR3 amino acids: CASSRGAYEQYF. In DNA, the CDR3 is TGTGCCAGCAGTCGGGGAGCCTACGAGCAGTACTTC.

This clone was seen only a few times. The rearrangement links TRBV6-1 to TRBJ1-5, with TRBD1 matching 7 bases. The V and J ends lost 8 bases and 7 bases, in that order; junction bases with no gene match: 11. Per germline, CDR1 MNHNS and CDR2 SASEGT. The CDR3 consists of 14 residues. CDR3 region: CASSGGGVGQPQHF. CDR3 bases: TGTGCCAGCTCGGGAGGGGGCGTGGGGCAGCCCCAGCATTTT.

In regard to this clone: At one of its ends the junction is not consistent with the germline gene, which may arise from a read error. The chain employs TRBV11-2 and TRBJ2-7, with 7 bases identical to TRBD1. Germline assignment: CDR1 SGHAT and CDR2 FQNNGV. The CDR3 runs 15 residues. The CDR3 sequence: CASSLEKGAPGEQYF. CDR3 bases: TGTGCCAGCAGTTTAGAGAAGGGGGCCCCCGGCGAGCAGTACTTC.

V and J are TRBV7-6 and TRBJ1-4; D gene ambiguous. Trimming stripped 5 bases from V and 8 bases from J, with 15 bases between. The CDR3 is 14 residues long. Germline CDR1 reads SGHVS; CDR2 reads FNYEAQ. CDR3 amino acids: CASSQEGGLEKLFF. In DNA, the CDR3 is TGTGCCAGCAGCCAAGAGGGCGGGTTGGAAAAACTGTTTTTT. The full variable domain, with the rest looked up from reference TRBV7-6 and TRBJ1-4, is GAGVSQSPRYKVTKRGQDVALRCDPISGHVSLYWYRQALGQGPEFLTYFNYEAQQDKSGLPNDRFSAERPEGSISTLTIQRTEQRDSAMYRCASSQEGGLEKLFFGSGTQLSVL.

J is TRBJ1-1 and V is TRBV5-5; D gene unclear. The CDR3 runs 13 residues. The V and J ends lost 2 bases and 6 bases respectively, with 11 bases between them. The germline V gene has CDR1 SGHKS and CDR2 YYEKEE (reference sequence). The CDR3 loop reads CASSFGGRPEAFF. Here the CDR3 DNA reads TGTGCCAGCAGCTTTGGAGGGAGGCCTGAAGCTTTCTTT.

The chain recombines TRBV30 with TRBJ2-1; D may be TRBD2 (6 bases). Trimming left V 0 bases short and J 9 bases short, with 12 bases between. Germline V gene lookup returns CDR1 GTSNPN and CDR2 SVGIG (reference sequence). This CDR3 has 13 residues. The CDR3 region has the DNA TGTGCCTGGAGTGTAGGAGGGGACGGTGAGCAGTTCTTC. Translating gives CAWSVGGDGEQFF.